These 21 T cell receptor beta chains share one sample of origin, sequenced in a study of cytomegalovirus exposure and HLA in healthy donors. PCR involved 60 Vbeta and 13 Jbeta primers. Sequenced by immunoSEQ multiplex PCR; TCRdb stores in-frame clones only, minus some. The table records 130,000 to 150,000 clones, over 60% of them present only once. The material sequenced was PBMCs. These receptors all stem from a man aged 35 to 55 in good health and CMV-seronegative.

J is TRBJ2-2 and V is TRBV7-6; D gene unclear. V lost 5 bases, J lost 0 bases, and 13 bases lay in between. Germline CDR1 is SGHVS and CDR2 is FNYEAQ. This CDR3 is built from 16 residues. CDR3 protein: CASSPTLRANTGELFF. CDR3 nucleotides: TGTGCCAGCAGCCCTACCTTGAGAGCGAACACCGGGGAGCTGTTTTTT.

In its sample, this clone was seen once. This sequence joins TRBV6-1 and TRBJ2-1, with D perhaps TRBD2 (6 bases). Germline assignment: CDR1 MNHNS and CDR2 SASEGT. Between the trimmed V and J ends, which lost 8 bases and 7 bases, there was a span of 15 bases. CDR3 length: 13 amino acids. CDR3 DNA: TGTGCCAGCCGCGGGACTTCGACTAATGAGCAGTTCTTC. This gives the protein CASRGTSTNEQFF.

The chain is built from TRBV25-1 and TRBJ1-3, with 7 bases matching TRBD1. The ends lost 8 bases at V and 4 bases at J; junction bases unmatched: 5. The CDR3 is 13 amino acids. CDR1 and CDR2 (germline): MGHDK, SYGVNS. The CDR3, as DNA: TGTGCCAGCGGCACAGGGGCCGGAAACACCATATATTTT. It specifies CASGTGAGNTIYF.

The V call is TRBV11-3, the J call TRBJ1-1, with 9 bases fitting TRBD1. Per the germline V gene, CDR1 is SGHNT and CDR2 is YENEEA. Unmatched junction bases numbered 2, after V lost 5 bases and J lost 1 base. CDR3 size: 14 residues. Written as DNA, the CDR3 is TGTGCCAGCAGCGGACAGGGGCCGAACACTGAAGCTTTCTTT. As protein: CASSGQGPNTEAFF.

This clone was picked up one time. The V and J genes are TRBV9 and TRBJ2-6, with TRBD1 as a possible D gene (5 bases). CDR1 and CDR2 from the germline V gene are SGDLS and YYNGEE. The CDR3 totals 15 residues. Trimming took 0 bases from V and 4 from J, leaving 8 bases between them. The CDR3 reads CASSVGQTGANVLTF. CDR3 in DNA: TGTGCCAGCAGCGTAGGACAGACAGGGGCCAACGTCCTGACTTTC.

The rearrangement joins TRBV25-1 to TRBJ2-1; 14 bases are a match to TRBD2. The CDR3 runs 16 residues. V was clipped by 1 base and J by 7 bases; unmatched bases: 3. The germline V gene encodes CDR1 MGHDK and CDR2 SYGVNS. The CDR3 protein is CASSEFWTSGRNEQFF. The CDR3 DNA reads TGTGCCAGCAGTGAATTTTGGACTAGCGGGAGGAATGAGCAGTTCTTC.

The CDR3 here is CAISGPGTGTDDNTYNEQFF. As DNA, the CDR3 is TGTGCCATCAGTGGCCCCGGGACAGGAACGGATGACAATACCTACAATGAGCAGTTCTTC. The J gene is TRBJ2-1, the V gene TRBV10-3; 8 bases align to TRBD1. Germline V gene lookup returns CDR1 ENHRY and CDR2 SYGVKD. J lost 2 bases, V lost 4 bases, and 19 bases had no gene match. This CDR3 has 20 residues.

This clone was counted only a few times. This chain joins TRBV6-5 and TRBJ1-1; D gene unclear. Germline V gives CDR1 MNHEY, CDR2 SVGAGI. The V gene lost 5 bases and the J gene lost 0 bases, with 10 bases spanning the gap. The CDR3 runs to 14 residues. CDR3 protein: CASSERFMNTEAFF. In DNA form, the CDR3 reads TGTGCCAGCAGTGAACGGTTCATGAACACTGAAGCTTTCTTT.

This chain joins TRBV29-1 and TRBJ2-5; 11 bases fit TRBD2. The CDR3 is 14 amino acids. From germline, CDR1 is SQVTM and CDR2 ANQGSEA. V shed 1 base, J shed 2 bases, and the junction held 0 bases outside the gene matches. The CDR3 DNA sequence: TGCAGCGTTGAAGGGACTAGCGGGCAAGAGACCCAGTACTTC. It encodes CSVEGTSGQETQYF.

This chain joins TRBV7-8 and TRBJ2-7, with D possibly TRBD1 on 6 matching bases. V lost 1 base and J lost 2, with 12 bases in between. In germline, CDR1 is SGHVS, CDR2 FQNEAQ. This CDR3 comprises 15 residues. CDR3 in amino acids: CASSLGGQGTYEQYF. CDR3 sequence (DNA): TGTGCCAGCAGCTTAGGGGGGCAGGGGACCTACGAGCAGTACTTC.

The chain has TRBV5-6 and TRBJ2-7; D perhaps matches TRBD1 (6 bases). Germline CDR1 SGHDT, CDR2 YYEEEE. The CDR3 has 15 residues. The V and J ends lost 5 bases and 0 bases respectively, with 15 bases between them. The CDR3 sequence: CASSRRDRSSYEQYF. The CDR3 nucleotides are TGTGCCAGCAGTCGGAGAGACAGGAGCTCCTACGAGCAGTACTTC.

The chain couples TRBV6-6 to TRBJ1-2; 9 bases are a match to TRBD1. Trimming took 4 bases from V and 8 from J; bases not matched to a gene: 14. CDR1 MNHNY and CDR2 SVGAGI come from the germline V gene (reference sequence). The CDR3 consists of 16 residues. DNA of the CDR3: TGTGCCAGCAGTTCTACGGACAGGGGAATTTTCGTGGGCTACACCTTC. Protein product: CASSSTDRGIFVGYTF.

The genes are TRBV18 and TRBJ2-2; D is undetermined. The length of the CDR3 is 14 residues. From germline, CDR1 is KGHSH and CDR2 LQKENI. V lost 1 base and J lost 3, with 6 bases in between. The CDR3 protein is CASSPQQDTGELFF. The DNA of the CDR3 is TGTGCCAGCTCACCACAACAAGACACCGGGGAGCTGTTTTTT. The variable domain in full, with the rest retrieved from reference TRBV18 and TRBJ2-2, is NAGVMQNPRHLVRRRGQEARLRCSPMKGHSHVYWYRQLPEEGLKFMVYLQKENIIDESGMPKERFSAEFPKEGPSILRIQQVVRGDSAAYFCASSPQQDTGELFFGEGSRLTVL.

The chain is built from TRBV12-5 and TRBJ2-7, with 8 bases matching TRBD1. Germline loops: CDR1 LGHNT, CDR2 FRNRAP. The ends lost 9 bases at V and 1 base at J; junction bases unmatched: 11. The CDR3 runs 15 residues. The CDR3 DNA follows: TGTGCTAGCCGAGGACAGGGCAGCCCGTCCTACGAGCAGTACTTC. Its translation is CASRGQGSPSYEQYF.

This chain uses TRBV7-6 with TRBJ1-5, with 9 bases matching TRBD1. The CDR3 has 16 amino acids. The V segment lost 5 bases and the J segment 0 bases; nucleotides outside the gene matches: 5. Germline V gene sequence: CDR1 SGHVS, CDR2 FNYEAQ. The CDR3 DNA reads as TGTGCCAGCAGCACGGGACAGGGCAATAGCAATCAGCCCCAGCATTTT. It yields the protein CASSTGQGNSNQPQHF.

This chain uses TRBV4-1 with TRBJ2-3; TRBD1 is a possible D gene (6 bases). The length of the CDR3 is 15 residues. Per germline, CDR1 MGHRA and CDR2 YSYEKL. Trimming removed 2 bases from V and 1 base from J, with 10 bases in between. The CDR3 spells CASSQLRTGTDTQYF. CDR3 sequence (DNA): TGCGCCAGCAGCCAACTGCGGACAGGCACAGATACGCAGTATTTT.

The chain recombines TRBV5-4 with TRBJ2-5; D is possibly TRBD2 (6 bases). CDR3 size: 14 residues. Trimming removed 3 bases from V and 4 bases from J, with 13 bases in between. Germline CDR1 reads SGHNT; CDR2 reads YYREEE (reference sequence). For the CDR3, the DNA is TGTGCCAGCAGCTGGGACTCCCATTCAGAGACCCAGTACTTC. It codes for CASSWDSHSETQYF.

CDR3 coding DNA: TGTGCCAGCAGACTAAAAGACCTAAACGGCGAGCAGTACTTC. Translating it yields CASRLKDLNGEQYF. This chain joins TRBV6-5 and TRBJ2-7; no firm D call. Germline V gene sequence: CDR1 MNHEY, CDR2 SVGAGI. The ends were cut back, 6 bases at V and 6 bases at J, with 18 bases in the middle. The CDR3 runs 14 residues.

V is TRBV28 and J is TRBJ2-7, with 10 positions matching TRBD2. This CDR3 is built from 14 residues. CDR1 is MDHEN and CDR2 is SYDVKM in the germline V gene. Unmatched junction bases numbered 6, after V lost 3 bases and J lost 7 bases. CDR3: CASSFASGSGEQYF. The CDR3 DNA reads as TGTGCCAGCAGTTTCGCTAGCGGGAGTGGGGAGCAGTACTTC.

This clone was seen more than once but under ten times. This chain uses TRBV5-1 with TRBJ1-1; perhaps TRBD1 as D (5 bases). Trimming removed 1 base at V and 5 bases at J, with 12 bases between. The CDR3 is 14 residues long. Germline V lookup: CDR1 SGHRS, CDR2 YFSETQ. DNA for the CDR3: TGCGCCAGCAGCTTGTCCGCAGGGATTACTGAAGCTTTCTTT. It codes for CASSLSAGITEAFF. Full variable domain (missing parts from reference TRBV5-1 and TRBJ1-1): KAGVTQTPRYLIKTRGQQVTLSCSPISGHRSVSWYQQTPGQGLQFLFEYFSETQRNKGNFPGRFSGRQFSNSRSEMNVSTLELGDSALYLCASSLSAGITEAFFGQGTRLTVV.

The chain links TRBV28 to TRBJ2-3; 13 bases line up with TRBD2. This CDR3 is 15 amino acids long. The germline V gene has CDR1 MDHEN and CDR2 SYDVKM. With 5 bases clipped from V and 8 bases from J, the junction kept 7 bases outside the gene matches. The CDR3, as DNA: TGTGCCAGCAGTCCGGGACTAGCGGGATCTGGTACGCAGTATTTT. Protein: CASSPGLAGSGTQYF.